These 9 T cell receptor beta chains were all obtained from the same sample, sequenced in a study of T cell changes during pregnancy in multiple sclerosis. Some clones are missing from TCRdb's copy, which holds only in-frame ones; the method was immunoSEQ multiplex PCR. In the table there are more than 35,000 clones, about 87% of which are singletons. Sequencing used CD4+ T cells from peripheral blood mononuclear cells, obtained before pregnancy. The receptors were sampled from a female donor with multiple sclerosis, enrolled in a pregnancy study.

V usage is TRBV6-5 and J usage is TRBJ2-1, with unresolved D. The CDR3 is made up of 11 amino acids. Germline V gene data show CDR1 as MNHEY and CDR2 as SVGAGI. V was cut by 7 bases and J by 3 bases, with 4 bases left in between. CDR3 nucleotides: TGTGCCAGCACCCACTACAATGAGCAGTTCTTC. This sequence encodes CASTHYNEQFF.

This chain links TRBV18 with TRBJ2-3; 8 bases agree with TRBD2. V was pared by 2 bases and J by 1 base, with 5 bases of the junction left unmatched. Germline-derived CDR1 and CDR2 are KGHSH and LQKENI. This CDR3 has 16 amino acids. CDR3 sequence (DNA): TGTGCCAGCTCACCAAGGACGGGGGGGGGCACAGATACGCAGTATTTT. As protein: CASSPRTGGGTDTQYF.

The chain is built from TRBV2 and TRBJ2-3; no firm D call. The germline V gene has CDR1 SNHLY and CDR2 FYNNEI. Trimming removed 6 bases from V and 2 bases from J, with 15 bases in between. The CDR3 totals 15 residues. The CDR3 region is CASSQQLHSTDTQYF. The CDR3 bases are TGTGCCAGCAGCCAACAGCTTCACTCCACAGATACGCAGTATTTT.

The V call is TRBV5-1, the J call TRBJ2-1, with 9 positions matching TRBD2. Germline-derived CDR1 and CDR2 are SGHRS and YFSETQ. The J segment lost 10 bases and the V segment lost 1 base, leaving 6 bases of the junction unmatched. The CDR3 loop spans 14 amino acids. The CDR3 here is CASSLLAGPGEQFF. Written as DNA, the CDR3 is TGCGCCAGCAGCTTGCTAGCGGGGCCGGGGGAGCAGTTCTTC.

The sample holds one count of this clone. The chain combines TRBV11-2 with TRBJ2-1; 10 positions agree with TRBD2. V shed 6 bases and J 2 bases; nucleotides not matched to a gene: 4. CDR3 length: 15 residues. Germline V CDR1 and CDR2: SGHAT, FQNNGV. CDR3 in amino acids: CASRKSGGAYNEQFF. The CDR3 DNA is TGTGCCAGCAGGAAAAGCGGGGGGGCCTACAATGAGCAGTTCTTC.

This chain links TRBV9 with TRBJ2-2; D not resolved. The germline V gene encodes CDR1 SGDLS and CDR2 YYNGEE. Trimming cost V 2 bases and J 0 bases, with 5 bases left between them. The CDR3 spans 14 residues. CDR3 protein: CASSVAANTGELFF. The DNA of the CDR3 is TGTGCCAGCAGCGTCGCAGCGAACACCGGGGAGCTGTTTTTT.

The chain combines TRBV29-1 with TRBJ2-3; TRBD2 agrees at 8 bases. This CDR3 has 14 residues. V shed 2 bases, J shed 5 bases, and the junction held 6 bases outside the gene matches. Germline CDR1 reads SQVTM; CDR2 reads ANQGSEA. The CDR3 loop reads CSVEKGAGEDTQYF. In DNA form, the CDR3 reads TGCAGCGTTGAAAAGGGAGCGGGGGAAGATACGCAGTATTTT.

The CDR3: CASSLATSFSGTYNEQFF. The CDR3 nucleotides read TGTGCCAGCAGCTTGGCGACTAGTTTTAGTGGGACCTACAATGAGCAGTTCTTC. This chain joins TRBV5-4 and TRBJ2-1; maybe TRBD2 (6 bases). Trimming pared 0 bases from V and 2 bases from J, leaving 18 bases between. Germline values: CDR1 SGHNT, CDR2 YYREEE (reference sequence). This CDR3 is built from 18 residues.

This clone appeared once. The rearrangement links TRBV7-2 to TRBJ2-5; 9 bases fit TRBD2. CDR1 and CDR2 (germline): SGHTA, FQGNSA. The trim removed 2 bases at V and 5 bases at J, leaving 9 bases unmatched. There are 16 residues in the CDR3. DNA for the CDR3: TGTGCCAGCAGCTTAAGCACGGCGGGGGGGCAGGAGACCCAGTACTTC. It translates to CASSLSTAGGQETQYF.